Presented here are 23 T cell receptor beta chains from one specimen sequenced in a study of OX40 agonist ivuxolimab in advanced cancers. Sequencing was performed with immunoSEQ multiplex PCR; in TCRdb, only in-frame clones are kept and a portion is missing. The sample has 58,000 or so clones, roughly 83% seen once. This specimen consisted of CD4+ or CD8+ T cells sorted from blood, obtained in a trial of the OX40 agonist ivuxolimab. These receptors came from an adult with an advanced solid tumor such as melanoma, head and neck, liver or kidney cancer.

The V and J genes are TRBV18 and TRBJ2-1; possibly TRBD2 for D (6 bases). The V gene's germline CDR1 is KGHSH and CDR2 LQKENI. The CDR3 is 15 amino acids. V was pared by 0 bases and J by 5 bases, with 11 bases between. CDR3 bases: TGTGCCAGCTCACCACCGAGCGGGCAGAACAATGAGCAGTTCTTC. Translation gives CASSPPSGQNNEQFF.

J is TRBJ1-1 and V is TRBV11-1; possible D gene TRBD1, 6 bases. Trimming took 6 bases from V and 3 from J, leaving 11 bases between them. Germline V lookup: CDR1 SGHAT, CDR2 FQDESV (reference sequence). The CDR3 length is 13 residues. CDR3 in amino acids: CASRLRQDTEAFF. CDR3 coding DNA: TGTGCCAGCAGGTTACGACAGGACACTGAAGCTTTCTTT.

The chain links TRBV5-6 to TRBJ2-1; 7 bases agree with TRBD2. Trimming took 1 base from V and 0 from J; bases not matched to a gene: 7. This CDR3 contains 17 residues. The germline CDR1 and CDR2 sequences are SGHDT and YYEEEE. CDR3 protein: CASSLRLPGGSYNEQFF. The DNA of the CDR3 is TGTGCCAGCAGCTTGCGCCTCCCGGGGGGCTCCTACAATGAGCAGTTCTTC.

The rearrangement uses TRBV7-3 and TRBJ2-4, with a possible D match to TRBD1 (7 bases). Germline V gene lookup returns CDR1 SGHTA and CDR2 FQGTGA. This CDR3 region has 13 residues. Between the trimmed V and J ends, which lost 5 bases and 8 bases, there was a span of 13 bases. The CDR3, as DNA: TGTGCCAGCAGCCGGCAGGGGGGTGACATTCAGTACTTC. This codes for CASSRQGGDIQYF.

The CDR3 here is CASSRQGGRRTDTQYF. The CDR3 DNA reads as TGTGCCAGTAGTAGACAGGGAGGAAGGAGGACAGATACGCAGTATTTT. The chain couples TRBV19 to TRBJ2-3; the D gene is possibly TRBD1 (7 bases). V lost 4 bases and J 3 bases, leaving 17 bases between the germline ends. This CDR3 region has 16 residues. CDR1 LNHDA and CDR2 SQIVND come from the germline V gene (reference sequence).

The rearrangement links TRBV12-5 to TRBJ2-7, with 11 bases fitting TRBD2. The CDR3 runs 15 residues. Germline trimming cut 5 bases from V and 4 bases from J; bases unmatched to any gene: 7. The germline CDR1 and CDR2 sequences are LGHNT and FRNRAP. The CDR3, as DNA: TGTGCTAGTGGTGCCGGGACTAGCGGAAAGTACGAGCAGTACTTC. This codes for CASGAGTSGKYEQYF.

The rearrangement links TRBV30 to TRBJ2-4, with no clear D. V lost 0 bases, J lost 8 bases, and 11 bases lay in between. The germline V gene encodes CDR1 GTSNPN and CDR2 SVGIG (reference sequence). This CDR3 comprises 13 residues. The CDR3 protein is CAWSVHSPDIQYF. The CDR3 DNA sequence: TGTGCCTGGAGTGTACATTCCCCGGACATTCAGTACTTC.

This clone was seen at least ten times. The gene calls are TRBV7-9 and TRBJ2-3, with no clear D. CDR3 length: 15 residues. Germline assignment: CDR1 SEHNR and CDR2 FQNEAQ (reference sequence). V lost 5 bases, J lost 2 bases, and 14 bases lay in between. CDR3 loop: CASSLSSASTDTQYF. In DNA, the CDR3 is TGTGCCAGCAGCCTATCTTCGGCCTCCACAGATACGCAGTATTTT.

V usage is TRBV29-1 and J usage is TRBJ2-1; TRBD2 agrees at 15 bases. Germline assignment: CDR1 SQVTM and CDR2 ANQGSEA. The J segment lost 12 bases and the V segment lost 7 bases, leaving 10 bases of the junction unmatched. There are 14 residues in the CDR3. The chain's CDR3 is CSGGLAGGRQGQFF. The CDR3 nucleotides are TGCAGCGGGGGACTAGCGGGAGGTCGGCAGGGGCAGTTCTTC.

The V call is TRBV5-4, the J call TRBJ2-2; TRBD1 is a possible D gene (5 bases). Germline V gene data show CDR1 as SGHNT and CDR2 as YYREEE (reference sequence). CDR3 length equals 14 residues. Trimming removed 2 bases at V and 6 bases at J, with 11 bases between. The CDR3 region is CASSLKGPAGELFF. The CDR3 DNA follows: TGTGCCAGCAGCTTAAAGGGGCCCGCCGGGGAGCTGTTTTTT.

V usage is TRBV6-5 and J usage is TRBJ1-2, with 12 positions matching TRBD1. The germline V gene has CDR1 MNHEY and CDR2 SVGAGI. Trimming at V came to 2 bases and at J to 8 bases, leaving 3 bases not matched to a gene. CDR3 length: 14 residues. The CDR3: CASSYRDRGRGYTF. As DNA, the CDR3 is TGTGCCAGCAGTTACCGGGACAGGGGGCGAGGCTACACCTTC.

The chain joins TRBV7-2 to TRBJ1-5; the D gene is possibly TRBD1 (6 bases). The CDR3 consists of 15 residues. Germline values: CDR1 SGHTA, CDR2 FQGNSA. V dropped 0 bases and J dropped 6 bases, with 12 bases sitting between them. This CDR3 reads CASSLAGGARQPQHF. The CDR3 bases are TGTGCCAGCAGCTTAGCTGGGGGGGCGCGTCAGCCCCAGCATTTT.

The rearrangement joins TRBV11-2 to TRBJ1-4; perhaps TRBD1 as D (5 bases). The CDR3 has 14 amino acids. Per germline, CDR1 SGHAT and CDR2 FQNNGV. With 6 bases removed from V and 11 bases from J, the gap between germline ends came to 19 bases. CDR3 protein: CASRQNSVGGKLFF. In DNA, the CDR3 is TGTGCCAGCAGGCAAAACTCCGTGGGGGGGAAACTGTTTTTT.

The V and J genes are TRBV2 and TRBJ1-3, with D possibly matching TRBD1 (6 bases). Per germline, CDR1 SNHLY and CDR2 FYNNEI. This CDR3 has 15 amino acids. Deletions cut 4 bases from V and 4 bases from J, with 14 bases between. CDR3: CASSAPSDRGNTIYF. The CDR3 nucleotides are TGTGCCAGCAGTGCCCCCTCCGACAGGGGAAACACCATATATTTT.

The table lists this clone with a count of one. One junction end does not reproduce the germline sequence, and a read error may be involved. The CDR3 DNA follows: TGTGCCAGCAACTTGGCGGGAAGGCCTGGGGAGCAGTACTTC. It codes for CASNLAGRPGEQYF. V usage is TRBV5-6 and J usage is TRBJ2-7; the D gene is possibly TRBD2 (6 bases). The CDR3 contains 14 residues. The germline V gene has CDR1 SGHDT and CDR2 YYEEEE.

This clone was observed a few times. V usage is TRBV11-3 and J usage is TRBJ2-2; a weak D match, TRBD1 (5 bases). Trimming took off 5 bases at V and 7 bases at J, with 11 bases between the two ends. Germline CDR1 and CDR2: SGHNT and YENEEA. The length of the CDR3 is 13 residues. CDR3 nucleotide sequence: TGTGCCAGCAGCCCCCGACAGAGCGGGGAGCTGTTTTTT. Translation gives CASSPRQSGELFF.

The rearrangement links TRBV14 to TRBJ2-2; D unresolved. This CDR3 is 15 amino acids long. CDR1 is SGHDN, CDR2 FVKESK, per germline. With 1 base removed from V and 1 base from J, the gap between germline ends came to 7 bases. CDR3 in amino acids: CASSQVQVNTGELFF. The CDR3 DNA follows: TGTGCCAGCAGCCAAGTTCAGGTGAACACCGGGGAGCTGTTTTTT.

The chain employs TRBV19 and TRBJ1-1; 7 bases are a match to TRBD1. Germline V gene lookup returns CDR1 LNHDA and CDR2 SQIVND (reference sequence). V lost 6 bases, J lost 0 bases, and 7 bases stayed unmatched. The CDR3 loop spans 15 amino acids. CDR3 sequence reads: CASRTGALMNTEAFF. The CDR3 nucleotides are TGTGCCAGTAGAACAGGGGCACTCATGAACACTGAAGCTTTCTTT.

V usage is TRBV5-6 and J usage is TRBJ1-4; 9 nucleotides line up with TRBD1. With 1 base clipped from V and 8 bases from J, the junction kept 6 bases outside the gene matches. Germline assignment: CDR1 SGHDT and CDR2 YYEEEE. The CDR3 contains 15 residues. DNA for the CDR3: TGTGCCAGCAGCTTGTACTGGGGACAGGGAGAAAAACTGTTTTTT. Protein product: CASSLYWGQGEKLFF. The whole variable domain, filled in from reference TRBV5-6 and TRBJ1-4, reads DAGVTQSPTHLIKTRGQQVTLRCSPKSGHDTVSWYQQALGQGPQFIFQYYEEEERQRGNFPDRFSGHQFPNYSSELNVNALLLGDSALYLCASSLYWGQGEKLFFGSGTQLSVL.

The chain joins TRBV4-1 to TRBJ1-6; tentatively, D is TRBD1 (6 bases). The ends were cut back, 1 base at V and 7 bases at J, with 14 bases in the middle. The CDR3 consists of 16 residues. The germline V gene encodes CDR1 MGHRA and CDR2 YSYEKL. The CDR3 coding sequence is TGCGCCAGCAGCCAAGGCGTGGGGGCCCACAATTCACCCCTCCACTTT. Its translation: CASSQGVGAHNSPLHF.

V and J are TRBV19 and TRBJ2-4, with D possibly being TRBD1 or TRBD2 (5 bases each). Trimming stripped 1 base from V and 8 bases from J, with 15 bases between. Germline V CDR1 and CDR2: LNHDA, SQIVND (reference sequence). The CDR3 loop spans 15 amino acids. CDR3 in DNA: TGTGCCAGTAGTATAGGGGACGGAAAAGGGGACATTCAGTACTTC. Translation: CASSIGDGKGDIQYF.

This sequence joins TRBV7-2 and TRBJ2-5; 12 bases agree with TRBD2. The CDR3 extends over 16 amino acids. Germline loops: CDR1 SGHTA, CDR2 FQGNSA. V lost 5 bases and J lost 3; bases outside the gene matches: 7. CDR3: CASSLGLAGREETQYF. The CDR3 DNA is TGTGCCAGCAGCCTCGGACTAGCGGGAAGGGAAGAGACCCAGTACTTC.

This clone showed up just once. The rearrangement joins TRBV6-1 to TRBJ1-5; no reliable D call. V lost 2 bases to trimming and J lost 3 bases, with 11 bases between them. This CDR3 has 15 amino acids. CDR1 is MNHNS, CDR2 SASEGT, per germline. CDR3 loop: CASSEQVGYNQPQHF. CDR3 DNA sequence: TGTGCCAGCAGTGAACAGGTGGGGTACAATCAGCCCCAGCATTTT.